This record looks at one T cell receptor beta chain sequence and its context. The sample belongs to a study of PD-L1 blockade in urothelial cancer. The CDR3 loop spans 15 amino acids. CDR1 is SGHAT and CDR2 is FQNNGV in the germline V gene. The junction had 6 bases not matched to a gene; V was cut back by 6 bases and J by 1 base. Sample time point: pretreatment peripheral blood. Generated by immunoSEQ multiplex PCR, the TCRdb table keeps only in-frame clones and is missing some. The sample yields 100,000 to 150,000 clones, 84% seen once. Sample: PBMCs, taken around atezolizumab (anti-PD-L1) treatment. This chain uses TRBV11-2 with TRBJ1-2, with 9 bases lining up with TRBD1. The clonotype originates from a man in his fifties or sixties with urothelial cancer. CDR3 amino acids: CASRIRDRVNYGYTF. CDR3 bases: TGTGCCAGCAGAATCCGGGACAGGGTTAACTATGGCTACACCTTC.